Given below is one T cell receptor beta chain in context. Antigen: not known. This specimen comes from a study of cytomegalovirus exposure and HLA in healthy donors. Study background: Drawn from HLA-typed donors, about 85 million unique TCRs were held in an early data release.

In the PCR, 60 Vbeta and 13 Jbeta primers were used. Some clones are missing from TCRdb's copy, which holds only in-frame ones; the method was immunoSEQ multiplex PCR. The table shows some 190,000 clones, with around 83% occurring only once. Broader study findings: Sequencing artifact likely explains a cluster of highly shared sequence variants. Upon later analysis, HLA-associated TCR beta chains proved more clonally expanded than other, equally common chains.

The CDR3 has 15 residues. Germline V CDR1 and CDR2: GTSNPN, SVGIG (reference sequence). V lost 4 bases and J lost 4; bases outside the gene matches: 10. This receptor was identified in a woman in her thirties or forties in good health and CMV-seronegative. The chain links TRBV30 to TRBJ2-5, with 9 bases fitting TRBD2. The sequenced material came from PBMCs. CDR3 region: CAWTRLAGRLETQYF. CDR3 nucleotides: TGTGCCTGGACCCGGCTAGCGGGACGTTTAGAGACCCAGTACTTC.